The clone carrying this T cell receptor beta chain was seen only once. Its antigen remains unknown. TCRdb's copy holds only in-frame clones and misses some; the assay was immunoSEQ multiplex PCR. Of roughly 150,000 clones in the sample, about 95% were seen once. This specimen belongs to a study of cytomegalovirus exposure and HLA in healthy donors. Per the germline V gene, CDR1 is SGHVS and CDR2 is FQNEAQ. V was trimmed by 5 bases and J by 6 bases, leaving 16 bases between them. The CDR3 loop spans 15 amino acids. Study-wide findings and caveats: The study put about 180 TCR beta chains on its list as cytomegalovirus-associated. Confirmation in vitro established that a few CMV-associated chains were specific for CMV antigens. Cytomegalovirus status was reportedly diagnosed by the classifier with high specificity and sensitivity. Most TCR sequences were rare, but some public TCRs occurred in many donors.

V usage is TRBV7-8 and J usage is TRBJ1-4, with D hard to call. The specimen sequenced was PBMCs. The TCR sequence derives from a young woman in good health and CMV-seronegative. For the CDR3, the DNA is TGTGCCAGCAGCCCCACCGGAGGAAGTTATGAAAAACTGTTTTTT. Protein sequence: CASSPTGGSYEKLFF.